Listed below are T cell receptor beta chains from one sample, sequenced in a study of cytomegalovirus exposure and HLA in healthy donors. Some clones are missing from TCRdb's copy, which holds only in-frame ones; the method was immunoSEQ multiplex PCR. This sample contains tens of thousands of clones. Sequenced: PBMCs. These receptor sequences come from a man aged 50 to 60 in good health and CMV-seropositive. CDR3s include the opening cysteine and the closing phenylalanine or tryptophan. The D gene is left open where the match is weak.

TRBJ2-1	TRBV18	TRBD2	TGTGCCAGCTCAGGTCTAGCGGGGGACAATGAGCAGTTCTTC	CASSGLAGDNEQFF
TRBJ1-2	TRBV5-6	.	TGTGCCAGCAGTGTACAGGGTGGCGGCTACACCTTC	CASSVQGGGYTF
TRBJ1-2	TRBV4-3	TRBD1	TGCGCCAGCAGCCAAGCTCCGGGACAGGGGATTTACTATGGCTACACCTTC	CASSQAPGQGIYYGYTF
TRBJ2-1	TRBV7-2	TRBD2	TGTGCCAGCAGCCGGTGGACTAGCGGGAACAATGAGCAGTTCTTC	CASSRWTSGNNEQFF
TRBJ2-1	TRBV6-6	.	TGTGCCAGCAGTTACCCGATCTTACGGGACAATGAGCAGTTCTTC	CASSYPILRDNEQFF
TRBJ2-1	TRBV11-3	TRBD2	TGTGCCAGCAGCTCCTTAGCGGGAGGGGAGCAGTTCTTC	CASSSLAGGEQFF
TRBJ1-5	TRBV5-8	.	TGTGCCAGCAGCTTGGAGATGGGAGGAGGTCATCAGCCCCAGCATTTT	CASSLEMGGGHQPQHF
TRBJ1-3	TRBV30	TRBD1	TGTGCCTGGAGAGATACAGGGGCTGGAAACACCATATATTTT	CAWRDTGAGNTIYF
TRBJ2-1	TRBV27	.	TGTGCCAGCAGTTTAAAACAGATAAATGAGCAGTTCTTC	CASSLKQINEQFF
TRBJ2-1	TRBV19	TRBD2	TGTGCCACTCGGGCTCCCTGGGGGACTAGCGCCTACAATGAGCAGTTCTTC	CATRAPWGTSAYNEQFF
TRBJ1-2	TRBV11-3	TRBD1	TGTGCCAGCAGCCGACAGGGGGCGCGAGGCTACACCTTC	CASSRQGARGYTF
TRBJ2-6	TRBV7-2	.	TGTGCCAGCAGCTTATCGACGGGGGTGGGGGCCAACGTCCTGACTTTC	CASSLSTGVGANVLTF
TRBJ2-1	TRBV6-5	.	TGTGCCAGCAGTCCCCAACTAGCTCTTTACAATGAGCAGTTCTTC	CASSPQLALYNEQFF
TRBJ2-6	TRBV7-6	.	TGTGCCAGCAGCTTATTGGCTGGGGGCGGACCCTCTGGGGCCAACGTCCTGACTTTC	CASSLLAGGGPSGANVLTF
TRBJ2-7	TRBV18	.	TGTGCCAGCTCACCACCGGGACTGAGCTCCTACGAGCAGTACTTC	CASSPPGLSSYEQYF
TRBJ2-7	TRBV28	TRBD2	TGTGCCAGCAGCTTAATAACTAGCGGGATCTCCTACGAGCAGTACTTC	CASSLITSGISYEQYF
TRBJ2-5	TRBV4-3	.	TGCGCCAGCAGCCAAGAGAGGGGGAGGGCCTATGAGACCCAGTACTTC	CASSQERGRAYETQYF
TRBJ2-1	TRBV5-4	.	TGTGCCAGCAGCTCCTGGACTCTCTACAATGAGCAGTTCTTC	CASSSWTLYNEQFF
TRBJ1-2	TRBV29-1	TRBD1	TGCAGCGTTGAAGAGCCCCTCGGGACAGGGACTGGCTACACCTTC	CSVEEPLGTGTGYTF
TRBJ1-3	TRBV7-2	TRBD1	TGTGCCAGCAGCAAGGGGGCAAACACCATATATTTT	CASSKGANTIYF
TRBJ1-5	TRBV19	.	TGTGCCAGTAGTATACAGGGGCCAGAGAGTCAGCCCCAGCATTTT	CASSIQGPESQPQHF
TRBJ1-1	TRBV13	.	TGTGCCAGCAGCTTAGGTTCCGGGCCGGGAACTGAAGCTTTCTTT	CASSLGSGPGTEAFF
TRBJ2-2	TRBV7-9	TRBD2	TGTGCCCCCTCGGCGGGAGGCCGGACCGGGGAGCTGTTTTTT	CAPSAGGRTGELFF
TRBJ1-1	TRBV27	.	TGTGCCAGCAGACTAGGGACTTCTGCTTTCTTT	CASRLGTSAFF
TRBJ1-2	TRBV6-6	.	TGTGCCAGCAGTCCGTACCGGGAACAGAACTATGGCTACACCTTC	CASSPYREQNYGYTF
TRBJ2-3	TRBV29-1	TRBD1	TGCAGCCCCCGCGGGACAGGGGTGGCAGATACGCAGTATTTT	CSPRGTGVADTQYF
TRBJ2-7	TRBV7-8	.	TGTGCCAGCAGCTTTCTGCAGGGCTTTTCCTACGAGCAGTACTTC	CASSFLQGFSYEQYF
TRBJ2-7	TRBV2	TRBD2	TGTGCCAGCAGCGAGGGACTAGCGGGTCCTTTCCGCTCCTACGAGCAGTACTTC	CASSEGLAGPFRSYEQYF
TRBJ1-5	TRBV4-3	TRBD1	TGCGCCAGCAGCCAAGACTTGACAGGGGGCTATCTTCAGCCCCAGCATTTT	CASSQDLTGGYLQPQHF
TRBJ1-1	TRBV30	.	TGTGCCTGGAGTGTCTTCACTGAAGCTTTCTTT	CAWSVFTEAFF
TRBJ2-3	TRBV7-6	.	TGTGCCAGCACCCCCCGGAGGTACAGAACTAATGGCACAGATACGCAGTATTTT	CASTPRRYRTNGTDTQYF
TRBJ1-1	TRBV30	TRBD1	TGTGCCTGGAGGAGGGACAGTGAAGCTTTCTTT	CAWRRDSEAFF